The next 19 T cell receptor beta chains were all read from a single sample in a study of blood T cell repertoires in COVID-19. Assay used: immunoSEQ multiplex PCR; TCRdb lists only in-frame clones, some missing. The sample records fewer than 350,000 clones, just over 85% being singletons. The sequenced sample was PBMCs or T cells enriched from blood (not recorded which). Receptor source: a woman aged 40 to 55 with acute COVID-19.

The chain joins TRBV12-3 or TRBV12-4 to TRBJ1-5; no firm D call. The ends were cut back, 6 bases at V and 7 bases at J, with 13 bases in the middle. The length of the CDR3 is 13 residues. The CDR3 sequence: CASRPFGGQPQHF. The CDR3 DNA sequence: TGTGCCAGCAGGCCATTTGGAGGGCAGCCCCAGCATTTT.

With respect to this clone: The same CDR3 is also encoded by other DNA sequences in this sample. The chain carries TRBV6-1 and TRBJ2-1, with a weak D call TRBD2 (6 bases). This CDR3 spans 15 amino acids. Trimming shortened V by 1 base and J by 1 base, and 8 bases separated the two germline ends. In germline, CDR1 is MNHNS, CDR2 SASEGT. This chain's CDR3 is CASSEGLVSYNEQFF. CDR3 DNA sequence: TGTGCCAGCAGTGAAGGACTAGTATCCTACAATGAGCAGTTCTTC.

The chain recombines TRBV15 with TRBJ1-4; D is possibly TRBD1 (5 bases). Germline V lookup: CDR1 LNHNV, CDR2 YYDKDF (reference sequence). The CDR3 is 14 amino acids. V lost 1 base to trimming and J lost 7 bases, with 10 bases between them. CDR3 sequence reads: CATSRGGVAEKLFF. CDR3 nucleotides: TGTGCCACCAGCAGAGGGGGGGTGGCTGAAAAACTGTTTTTT.

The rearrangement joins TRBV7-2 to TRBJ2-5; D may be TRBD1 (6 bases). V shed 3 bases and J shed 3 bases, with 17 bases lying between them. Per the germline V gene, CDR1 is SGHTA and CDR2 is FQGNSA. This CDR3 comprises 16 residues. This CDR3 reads CASSFSFGQPKETQYF. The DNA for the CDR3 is TGTGCCAGCAGCTTTTCATTCGGACAGCCAAAAGAGACCCAGTACTTC.

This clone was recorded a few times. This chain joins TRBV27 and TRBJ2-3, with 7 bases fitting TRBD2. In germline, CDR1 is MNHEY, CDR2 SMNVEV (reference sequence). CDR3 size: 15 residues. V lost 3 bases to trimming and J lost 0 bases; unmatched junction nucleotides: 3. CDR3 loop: CASSLSGTSTDTQYF. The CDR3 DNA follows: TGTGCCAGCAGTTTGAGCGGGACTAGCACAGATACGCAGTATTTT.

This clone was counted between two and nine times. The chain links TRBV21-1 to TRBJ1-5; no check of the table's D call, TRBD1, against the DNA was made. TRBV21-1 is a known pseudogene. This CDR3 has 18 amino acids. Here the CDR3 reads CASTPRWGQNRLNQPQHF. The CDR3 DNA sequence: TGTGCCAGCACCCCAAGGTGGGGACAGAATAGACTCAATCAGCCCCAGCATTTT.

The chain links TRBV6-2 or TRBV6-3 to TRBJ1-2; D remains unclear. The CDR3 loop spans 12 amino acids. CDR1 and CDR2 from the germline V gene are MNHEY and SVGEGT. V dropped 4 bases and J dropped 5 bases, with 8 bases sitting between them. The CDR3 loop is CASSSVRYGYTF. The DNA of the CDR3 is TGTGCCAGCAGTTCGGTCAGGTATGGCTACACCTTC.

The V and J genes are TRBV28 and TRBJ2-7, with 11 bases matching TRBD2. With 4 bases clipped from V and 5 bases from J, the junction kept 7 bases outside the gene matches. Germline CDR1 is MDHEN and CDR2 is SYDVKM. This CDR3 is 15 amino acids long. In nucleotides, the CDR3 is TGTGCCAGCAGTTCCGAACTAGCGGGAGCCCACGAGCAGTACTTC. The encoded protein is CASSSELAGAHEQYF.

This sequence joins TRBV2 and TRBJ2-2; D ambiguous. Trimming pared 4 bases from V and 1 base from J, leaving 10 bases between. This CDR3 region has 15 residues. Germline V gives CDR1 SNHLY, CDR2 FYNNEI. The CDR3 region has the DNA TGTGCCAGCAGTGCCGTCACATTGAACACCGGGGAGCTGTTTTTT. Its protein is CASSAVTLNTGELFF.

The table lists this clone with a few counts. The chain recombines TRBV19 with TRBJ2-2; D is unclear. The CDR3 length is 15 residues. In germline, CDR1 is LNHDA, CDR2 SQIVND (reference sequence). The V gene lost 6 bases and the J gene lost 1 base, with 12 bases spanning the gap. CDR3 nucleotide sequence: TGTGCCAGTAGGTTACTACCCCAGAACACCGGGGAGCTGTTTTTT. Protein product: CASRLLPQNTGELFF.

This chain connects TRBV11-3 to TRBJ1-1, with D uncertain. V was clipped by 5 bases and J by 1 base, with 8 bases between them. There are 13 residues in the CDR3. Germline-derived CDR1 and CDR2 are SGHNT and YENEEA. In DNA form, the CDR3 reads TGTGCCAGCAGCGCAAACAGGAACACTGAAGCTTTCTTT. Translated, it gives CASSANRNTEAFF.

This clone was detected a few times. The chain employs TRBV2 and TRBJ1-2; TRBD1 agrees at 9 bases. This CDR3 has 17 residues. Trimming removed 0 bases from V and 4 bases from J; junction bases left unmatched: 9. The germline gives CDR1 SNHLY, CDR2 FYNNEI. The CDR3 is CASSEAGTGMSIYGYTF. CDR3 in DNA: TGTGCCAGCAGTGAAGCTGGGACAGGGATGTCAATCTATGGCTACACCTTC.

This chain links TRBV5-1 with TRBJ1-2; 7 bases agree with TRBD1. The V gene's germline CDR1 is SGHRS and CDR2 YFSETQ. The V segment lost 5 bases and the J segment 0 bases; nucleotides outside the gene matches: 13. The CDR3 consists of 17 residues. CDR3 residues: CASRQGDLLGANYGYTF. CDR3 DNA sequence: TGCGCCAGCAGGCAGGGGGATCTGTTGGGAGCTAACTATGGCTACACCTTC.

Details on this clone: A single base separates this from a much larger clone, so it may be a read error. CDR3 amino acids: CASSLRGYGYTF. For the CDR3, the DNA is TGTGCCAGCAGTTTAAGGGGCTATGGCTACACCTTC. The chain joins TRBV27 to TRBJ1-2; a possible D gene is TRBD1 (5 bases). The CDR3 length is 12 residues. Trimming shortened V by 2 bases and J by 4 bases, and 5 bases separated the two germline ends. Per the germline V gene, CDR1 is MNHEY and CDR2 is SMNVEV (reference sequence).

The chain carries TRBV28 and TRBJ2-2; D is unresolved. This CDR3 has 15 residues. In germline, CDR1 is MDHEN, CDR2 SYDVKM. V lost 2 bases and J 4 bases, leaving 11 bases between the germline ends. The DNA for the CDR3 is TGTGCCAGCAGTTTAAGAGGTACGCGCACCGGGGAGCTGTTTTTT. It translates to CASSLRGTRTGELFF.

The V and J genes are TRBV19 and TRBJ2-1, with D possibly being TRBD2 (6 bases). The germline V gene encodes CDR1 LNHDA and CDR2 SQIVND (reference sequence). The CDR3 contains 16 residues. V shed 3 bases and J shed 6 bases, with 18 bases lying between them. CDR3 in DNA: TGTGCCAGTAGTATGGGCTGGGGACTCCACCTCAATGAGCAGTTCTTC. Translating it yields CASSMGWGLHLNEQFF.

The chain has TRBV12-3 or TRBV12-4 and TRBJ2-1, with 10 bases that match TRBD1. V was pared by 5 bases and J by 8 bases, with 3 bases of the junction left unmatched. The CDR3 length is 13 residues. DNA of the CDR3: TGTGCCAGCAGTCCGGGACAGGGGTATGAGCAGTTCTTC. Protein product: CASSPGQGYEQFF.

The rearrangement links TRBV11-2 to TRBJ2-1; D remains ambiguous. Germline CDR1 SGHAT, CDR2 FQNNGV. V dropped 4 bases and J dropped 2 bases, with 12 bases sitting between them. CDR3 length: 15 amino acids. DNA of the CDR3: TGTGCCAGCAGCTCGGGTCTATCAACCTACAATGAGCAGTTCTTC. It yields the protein CASSSGLSTYNEQFF.

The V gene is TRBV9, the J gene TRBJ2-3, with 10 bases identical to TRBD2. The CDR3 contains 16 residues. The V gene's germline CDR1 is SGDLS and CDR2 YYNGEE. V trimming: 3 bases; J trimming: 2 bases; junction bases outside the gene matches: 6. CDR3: CASSASSGRATDTQYF. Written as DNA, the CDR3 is TGTGCCAGCAGCGCCTCTAGCGGGAGAGCCACAGATACGCAGTATTTT.